Listed below are T cell receptor beta chains from one sample, sequenced in a study of cytomegalovirus exposure and HLA in healthy donors. The table came from immunoSEQ multiplex PCR; TCRdb's copy has only in-frame clones and leaves some out. The data show about 160,000 clones, with nearly 90% seen just once and 4.2% held by the top ten. Sequenced input: PBMCs. The receptors originated from a man younger than 35 in good health and CMV-seropositive. The CDR3 runs from the conserved cysteine through the conserved F or W. The D gene is left open where the match is weak. Size values are once, few and many counts, or a class for expanded clones, and some rows have none.

>NA|NA|TRBV5-4
CASSPPGTDTQYF
>NA|NA|TRBV15
CATSRDWQVSYEQYF
>NA|NA|TRBV25-1
CASIGLGKTFGNTIYF
>NA|NA|TRBV11-2
CASSLIRTDGYTF
>NA|TRBD1|TRBV5-1
CASSTGQGAEKLFF
>NA|TRBD1|TRBV9
CASSVDTGDYNEQFF
>few|NA|TRBV2
CASRSGSGYTGELFF
>NA|TRBD1|TRBV11-2
CASSSRTGRYPYGYTF
>once|NA|TRBV27
CASSTGGGNTQYF
>NA|TRBD2|TRBV27
CASRGLAGEYNEQFF
>NA|TRBD2|TRBV29-1
CSVVRLAGDQEQYF
>once|TRBD2|TRBV28
CASSPASGGGEQYF
>many|NA|TRBV28
CASSSYLRGYTF
>NA|TRBD2|TRBV27
CASSFSGRARTQYF
>NA|TRBD2|TRBV18
CASSPLPPSGFSYEQYF
>NA|TRBD2|TRBV11-3
CASSHRGTKPGEQYF
>NA|NA|TRBV5-1
CASSLGRTSYNEQFF
>few|TRBD1|TRBV28
CASSPPPRQGNYGYTF
>NA|TRBD2|TRBV7-8
CASRGTSRENTGELFF
>NA|NA|TRBV6-5
CASSYSWLAWQETQYF
>NA|TRBD1|TRBV11-2
CASRQPGQGRTDTQYF
>NA|TRBD2|TRBV5-1
CASGGTTHNEQFF
>NA|NA|TRBV15
CATSKRTNPSFEQYF
>once|NA|TRBV25-1
CASSVGAYTEAFF
>NA|TRBD1|TRBV7-8
CASSPDRAGQPQHF
>NA|NA|TRBV28
CASSRLTYRRRNQPQHF
>once|NA|TRBV14
CASSQVGGSSYNEQFF
>once|NA|TRBV6-1
CASGQGYGYTF
>NA|NA|TRBV7-2
CASSLAGAHSNQPQHF
>NA|TRBD1|TRBV28
CASSFVTGSYEQYF
>NA|NA|TRBV2
CASSQSRDKTNEKLFF
>once|NA|TRBV19
CASSRQGETQYF
>NA|NA|TRBV6-6
CASRADNEQFF
>NA|TRBD1|TRBV28
CASSGQATTNEKLFF
>NA|TRBD2|TRBV2
CASSDPREGDEQYF
>NA|TRBD2|TRBV5-1
CASSLGGTSGTDTQYF
>NA|TRBD1|TRBV27
CASGPDRAGYTF
>NA|TRBD1|TRBV4-1
CASSHADRAREAFF
>few|TRBD1|TRBV5-1
CASSVTGDYGYTF
>NA|TRBD1|TRBV27
CASSTLAGGEKLFF
>NA|NA|TRBV6-6
CASNEKDSGQETQYF
>NA|TRBD1|TRBV28
CASSFPWTGRRSNQPQHF
>NA|TRBD1|TRBV15
CATNDNRGPYEQYF
>NA|TRBD2|TRBV28
CASSSPLLAGRDTDTQYF
>NA|TRBD2|TRBV4-1
CASSQGWGGSETQYF
>NA|NA|TRBV27
CASSLQALAPGETQYF
>NA|NA|TRBV4-2
CASSQETSPTDTQYF
>NA|TRBD2|TRBV29-1
CSVILAGVYEQYF
>NA|NA|TRBV28
CASSFRVLAGSNTEAFF
>NA|TRBD2|TRBV4-1
CASSQDFGLAYEQYF
>NA|TRBD1|TRBV10-3
CAISEATGTGKSGEKLFF